The 11 T cell receptor beta chains presented below share a single source sample, sequenced in a study of blood T cell repertoires in COVID-19. Sequencing used immunoSEQ multiplex PCR; TCRdb keeps in-frame clones, though not all of them. The sample records roughly 200,000 clones, around 87% being singletons. Sequenced input: peripheral blood. Every receptor here comes from a man in his fifties or sixties with acute or convalescent COVID-19.

A note on this clone: The germline gene is not matched at one end of the junction; a read error may be the cause. The chain recombines TRBV19 with TRBJ1-4; D gene unclear. The CDR3 runs to 9 residues. Germline V gene data show CDR1 as LNHDA and CDR2 as SQIVND (reference sequence). In DNA, the CDR3 is TGTGCCAGTATTGAGAAAACTGTTTTT. Translation gives CASIEKTVF.

This chain joins TRBV6-2 or TRBV6-3 and TRBJ1-5, with D hard to call. Trimming took off 1 base at V and 0 bases at J, with 7 bases between the two ends. CDR3 length: 15 residues. Germline V gives CDR1 MNHEY, CDR2 SVGEGT. The CDR3 region has the DNA TGTGCCAGCAGTTACTTACATAATAGCAATCAGCCCCAGCATTTT. Translating gives CASSYLHNSNQPQHF.

V and J are TRBV27 and TRBJ2-5; TRBD1 matches at 11 bases. There are 15 residues in the CDR3. Trimming at V came to 4 bases and at J to 4 bases, leaving 5 bases not matched to a gene. From germline, CDR1 is MNHEY and CDR2 SMNVEV (reference sequence). The CDR3 sequence: CASSSGDRGSETQYF. The CDR3 DNA reads TGTGCCAGCAGTTCTGGGGACAGGGGGTCAGAGACCCAGTACTTC.

J is TRBJ2-7 and V is TRBV29-1, with TRBD1 as a possible D gene (6 bases). V was cut by 0 bases and J by 3 bases, with 12 bases left in between. Germline-derived CDR1 and CDR2 are SQVTM and ANQGSEA. The CDR3 loop spans 14 amino acids. The CDR3 sequence is CSVEDRGHHYEQYF. The CDR3 DNA reads as TGCAGCGTTGAAGACCGGGGACATCACTACGAGCAGTACTTC.

The CDR3 region is CANGQGNEQFF. The CDR3, as DNA: TGTGCCAACGGACAGGGTAATGAGCAGTTCTTC. The chain links TRBV28 to TRBJ2-1, with 8 bases fitting TRBD1. The germline V gene has CDR1 MDHEN and CDR2 SYDVKM. V gave up 10 bases and J gave up 7 bases; unmatched junction bases: 3. CDR3 length equals 11 residues.

The genes are TRBV30 and TRBJ1-2; 8 nucleotides match TRBD1. In germline, CDR1 is GTSNPN, CDR2 SVGIG (reference sequence). Trimming took 7 bases from V and 6 from J; bases not matched to a gene: 7. The CDR3 length is 12 residues. In DNA form, the CDR3 reads TGTGCCTCGAGATGGACAGGGAATGGCTACACCTTC. This sequence encodes CASRWTGNGYTF.

This chain joins TRBV7-3 and TRBJ2-7; 11 bases are shared with TRBD1. This CDR3 is built from 16 residues. Germline V CDR1 and CDR2: SGHTA, FQGTGA. The ends lost 1 base at V and 0 bases at J; junction bases unmatched: 2. As DNA, the CDR3 is TGTGCCAGCAGCTTAATGGGGACAGGGGGCTCCTACGAGCAGTACTTC. Translation: CASSLMGTGGSYEQYF.

The chain joins TRBV12-3 or TRBV12-4 to TRBJ1-2, with 8 bases identical to TRBD1. The CDR3 runs to 11 residues. V shed 10 bases, J shed 7 bases, and the junction held 5 bases outside the gene matches. The CDR3 loop is CAMTQGGGYTF. As DNA, the CDR3 is TGTGCCATGACACAGGGGGGTGGCTACACCTTC.

This rearrangement joins TRBV12-3 or TRBV12-4 to TRBJ1-5, with unresolved D. This CDR3 is 12 amino acids long. V gave up 6 bases and J gave up 9 bases, with 12 bases separating them. CDR3 bases: TGTGCCAGCAGCCCCTACCTTCGGCCCCAGCATTTT. Translation: CASSPYLRPQHF.

Ten or more counts support this clone. This chain links TRBV5-4 with TRBJ1-6, with D perhaps TRBD1 (6 bases). The germline V gene encodes CDR1 SGHNT and CDR2 YYREEE (reference sequence). This CDR3 is 16 amino acids long. The germline V and J ends were trimmed by 3 bases and 5 bases, with 15 bases remaining between them. In DNA form, the CDR3 reads TGTGCCAGCAGCTCTCAGGGGATTGGGGATAATTCACCCCTCCACTTT. This encodes CASSSQGIGDNSPLHF.

This clone was seen just once. The chain combines TRBV15 with TRBJ2-1, with TRBD2 as a possible D gene (5 bases). Trimming removed 0 bases at V and 4 bases at J, with 10 bases between. Germline CDR1 LNHNV, CDR2 YYDKDF (reference sequence). The length of the CDR3 is 15 residues. The CDR3 loop is CATSRDLAGYNEQFF. In DNA, the CDR3 is TGTGCCACCAGCAGAGATCTCGCGGGTTACAATGAGCAGTTCTTC.